This TCR beta chain was found in a study of blood T cell repertoires in COVID-19. On the study more broadly: Samples taken during acute and convalescent COVID-19 were collected in the United States, Italy and Spain.

During active infection, Seattle patients enrolled and were then monitored through disease. The assay was immunoSEQ multiplex PCR, and TCRdb's table has in-frame clones only and misses some. The table lists around 300,000 clones, 88% of them singletons, with 1.5% to 2% in the top ten. The germline gives CDR1 MGHRA, CDR2 YSYEKL. CDR3 length: 15 amino acids. Trimming at V came to 4 bases and at J to 5 bases, leaving 6 bases not matched to a gene. The clonotype originates from a woman in her thirties with COVID-19, enrolled during active disease. The sample was peripheral blood. The chain carries TRBV4-1 and TRBJ2-2, with TRBD1 matching 8 bases. The CDR3 spells CASSPTGAQTGELFF. In DNA, the CDR3 is TGCGCCAGCAGCCCGACAGGGGCACAAACCGGGGAGCTGTTTTTT.